This entry concerns a single T cell receptor beta chain. The data belong to a study of blood T cell repertoires in COVID-19. Only in-frame clones appear in the TCRdb table, and some are missing; sequencing was by immunoSEQ multiplex PCR. The table lists 200,000 to 300,000 clones, approximately 84% of them singletons. CDR1 is SGHAT, CDR2 FQNNGV, per germline. Trimming at V came to 2 bases and at J to 7 bases, leaving 17 bases not matched to a gene. The CDR3 has 19 residues. The V call is TRBV11-2, the J call TRBJ2-5; TRBD1 aligns across 12 bases. This TCR came from a woman between 25 and 40 years old who had recovered from COVID-19. The sample consisted of peripheral blood. CDR3 bases: TGTGCCAGCAGCTTACGGGGACAGGGGGCGATGTTTCTAGGTGGGACCCAGTACTTC. Translation gives CASSLRGQGAMFLGGTQYF.